Listed below are T cell receptor beta chains from one sample, sequenced in a study of shared clonotypes between healthy human individuals. Libraries were prepared by immunoSEQ multiplex PCR; TCRdb keeps only in-frame clonotypes and omits some of them. The table has about 2.3 million clones, 80% to 95% seen once. Input material: naive CD4+ T cells from PBMCs. The receptors derive from a man between 18 and 29 years old in good health. Some clones in this sample may be carry-over from other donors' samples. The CDR3 runs from the conserved cysteine through the conserved F or W. Expanded clones are given a class, and other clones once, few, many or no size at all.

CDR3 length: 14
V gene: TRBV12-5
clone size: few
J gene: TRBJ2-2
CDR3 protein: CASGPGTDTGELFF

CDR3 length: 15
V gene: TRBV6-5
clone size: -
J gene: TRBJ2-5
CDR3 protein: CASRQRRDRGETQYF

CDR3 length: 14
V gene: TRBV15
clone size: once
J gene: TRBJ2-3
CDR3 protein: CATSQGALTDTQYF

CDR3 length: 13
V gene: TRBV18
clone size: once
J gene: TRBJ2-7
CDR3 protein: CASSLRSAYEQYF

CDR3 length: 15
V gene: TRBV4-2
clone size: -
J gene: TRBJ2-7
CDR3 protein: CASSLNPGTVYEQYF

CDR3 length: 13
V gene: TRBV7-9
clone size: -
J gene: TRBJ1-1
CDR3 protein: CASSLVGDTEAFF

CDR3 length: 15
V gene: TRBV7-3
clone size: -
J gene: TRBJ2-7
CDR3 protein: CASSLKGGGSYEQYF

CDR3 length: 15
V gene: TRBV4-1
clone size: -
J gene: -
CDR3 protein: CASSQGLAGFYEQYF

CDR3 length: 13
V gene: TRBV5-1
clone size: few
J gene: TRBJ2-7
CDR3 protein: CASSLGTTYEQYF

CDR3 length: 13
V gene: TRBV19
clone size: -
J gene: TRBJ1-3
CDR3 protein: CASRQGSGNTIYF

CDR3 length: 19
V gene: TRBV28
clone size: once
J gene: TRBJ2-3
CDR3 protein: CASSTRTGFRDSGTDTQYF

CDR3 length: 14
V gene: TRBV5-1
clone size: -
J gene: TRBJ1-6
CDR3 protein: CASSSQGGNSPLHF

CDR3 length: 14
V gene: TRBV27
clone size: few
J gene: TRBJ1-1
CDR3 protein: CASALIRGHTEAFF

CDR3 length: 15
V gene: TRBV30
clone size: -
J gene: TRBJ1-2
CDR3 protein: CAWSVLRQGSYGYTF

CDR3 length: 17
V gene: TRBV5-6
clone size: -
J gene: TRBJ2-3
CDR3 protein: CASSPGVALWRQDTQYF

CDR3 length: 16
V gene: TRBV5-1
clone size: -
J gene: TRBJ2-2
CDR3 protein: CASSLAWTSVTGELFF

CDR3 length: 15
V gene: TRBV5-1
clone size: -
J gene: TRBJ2-5
CDR3 protein: CASSQGTFRVETQYF

CDR3 length: 19
V gene: TRBV15
clone size: -
J gene: TRBJ2-1
CDR3 protein: CATSRGGRSSRVTYNEQFF

CDR3 length: 19
V gene: TRBV7-9
clone size: -
J gene: TRBJ2-3
CDR3 protein: CASSSRFPGGRRSTDTQYF

CDR3 length: 16
V gene: TRBV18
clone size: -
J gene: TRBJ1-1
CDR3 protein: CASSLYSGSMNTEAFF

CDR3 length: 16
V gene: TRBV29-1
clone size: -
J gene: TRBJ1-1
CDR3 protein: CSVIHRVAILNTEAFF

CDR3 length: 12
V gene: TRBV5-4
clone size: -
J gene: TRBJ2-1
CDR3 protein: CASSLIDNEQFF

CDR3 length: 11
V gene: TRBV28
clone size: -
J gene: TRBJ1-5
CDR3 protein: CASSSVQPQHF

CDR3 length: 18
V gene: TRBV28
clone size: -
J gene: TRBJ1-2
CDR3 protein: CASSFGSGRQGNNYGYTF

CDR3 length: 14
V gene: TRBV7-2
clone size: -
J gene: TRBJ2-7
CDR3 protein: CASSFVWSSYEQYF

CDR3 length: 16
V gene: TRBV15
clone size: -
J gene: TRBJ2-5
CDR3 protein: CATSRVSAGLQETQYF

CDR3 length: 19
V gene: TRBV6-4
clone size: -
J gene: TRBJ1-4
CDR3 protein: CASSEMEEQRRYPNEKLFF

CDR3 length: 15
V gene: TRBV5-1
clone size: -
J gene: TRBJ2-1
CDR3 protein: CASSFVTSGNHEQFF

CDR3 length: 16
V gene: TRBV27
clone size: -
J gene: TRBJ2-7
CDR3 protein: CASSLFYSGDSYEQYF

CDR3 length: 14
V gene: TRBV7-9
clone size: -
J gene: TRBJ2-5
CDR3 protein: CASSPDSWRETQYF

CDR3 length: 14
V gene: TRBV19
clone size: few
J gene: TRBJ1-1
CDR3 protein: CASSPGTVRTEAFF

CDR3 length: 17
V gene: TRBV12-2
clone size: -
J gene: TRBJ1-5
CDR3 protein: CASRHMYPGGGNQPQHF

CDR3 length: 17
V gene: TRBV19
clone size: -
J gene: TRBJ2-1
CDR3 protein: CASSIDRPSGTYNEQFF

CDR3 length: 19
V gene: TRBV7-3
clone size: once
J gene: TRBJ2-6
CDR3 protein: CASSPGMGRVVSGANVLTF

CDR3 length: 13
V gene: TRBV7-6
clone size: -
J gene: TRBJ1-1
CDR3 protein: CASSLAEGGKAFF

CDR3 length: 15
V gene: TRBV27
clone size: -
J gene: TRBJ2-7
CDR3 protein: CASSTSGAGPGEQYF

CDR3 length: 13
V gene: TRBV11-2
clone size: -
J gene: TRBJ2-5
CDR3 protein: CASSRGVQETQYF

CDR3 length: 14
V gene: TRBV5-1
clone size: -
J gene: TRBJ2-5
CDR3 protein: CASSLVGGQETQYF

CDR3 length: 19
V gene: TRBV7-8
clone size: -
J gene: TRBJ2-1
CDR3 protein: CASSLTVGFAGGELGEQFF

CDR3 length: 16
V gene: TRBV15
clone size: -
J gene: TRBJ2-7
CDR3 protein: CATSRDLLGDRYEQYF

CDR3 length: 14
V gene: TRBV19
clone size: -
J gene: TRBJ1-5
CDR3 protein: CASMRGSGNQPQHF

CDR3 length: 15
V gene: TRBV19
clone size: -
J gene: TRBJ1-2
CDR3 protein: CASSISMAGAYGYTF

CDR3 length: 13
V gene: TRBV7-7
clone size: once
J gene: TRBJ2-5
CDR3 protein: CASSASPQETQYF

CDR3 length: 15
V gene: TRBV9
clone size: -
J gene: TRBJ1-5
CDR3 protein: CASSAGTGTGQPQHF

CDR3 length: 16
V gene: TRBV2
clone size: -
J gene: TRBJ2-2
CDR3 protein: CASSYTGGAPAGELFF

CDR3 length: 14
V gene: TRBV6-5
clone size: -
J gene: TRBJ1-5
CDR3 protein: CASSQGGAGQPQHF

CDR3 length: 13
V gene: TRBV11-3
clone size: -
J gene: TRBJ2-5
CDR3 protein: CASSPGTEETQYF

CDR3 length: 17
V gene: TRBV28
clone size: -
J gene: TRBJ2-2
CDR3 protein: CASSLKWGTTNTGELFF

CDR3 length: 14
V gene: TRBV29-1
clone size: -
J gene: TRBJ2-3
CDR3 protein: CSVGTGVGSDTQYF

CDR3 length: 13
V gene: TRBV5-4
clone size: -
J gene: TRBJ2-7
CDR3 protein: CASSLGGQQGRYF

CDR3 length: 14
V gene: TRBV6-6
clone size: -
J gene: TRBJ1-2
CDR3 protein: CASSYSTGLYGYTF

CDR3 length: 15
V gene: TRBV28
clone size: once
J gene: TRBJ2-6
CDR3 protein: CASRPQEPGANVLTF

CDR3 length: 14
V gene: TRBV19
clone size: -
J gene: TRBJ1-1
CDR3 protein: CASSFGLLGTEAFF

CDR3 length: 15
V gene: TRBV6-5
clone size: -
J gene: TRBJ2-3
CDR3 protein: CASSYSTYGTDTQYF

CDR3 length: 13
V gene: TRBV5-1
clone size: -
J gene: TRBJ2-7
CDR3 protein: CASSRGPDYEQYF

CDR3 length: 13
V gene: TRBV6-5
clone size: -
J gene: TRBJ1-1
CDR3 protein: CASSYSITTEAFF

CDR3 length: 19
V gene: TRBV21-1
clone size: -
J gene: TRBJ2-2
CDR3 protein: CASAVQRTSGSRYTGELFF